These 8 T cell receptor beta chains were sequenced from one sample in a study of shared clonotypes between healthy human individuals. TCRdb's copy holds only in-frame clones and misses some; the assay was immunoSEQ multiplex PCR. Among a few million clones listed, more than 90% were seen once. The source material was naive CD4+ T cells sorted from blood. Subset given: CD45RA+ positively selected. These receptors were collected from a man aged 18 to 29 in good health.

About this clone itself: Other DNA sequences from this sample encode an identical CDR3 as well. The chain carries TRBV30 and TRBJ1-1; D remains unclear. Germline CDR1 reads GTSNPN; CDR2 reads SVGIG (reference sequence). Trimming removed 1 base at V and 4 bases at J, with 7 bases between. This CDR3 is built from 12 residues. The DNA for the CDR3 is TGTGCCTGGAGTGCCGGCGGCACTGAAGCTTTCTTT. Its protein is CAWSAGGTEAFF.

The rearrangement joins TRBV4-3 to TRBJ2-3; 7 nucleotides align to TRBD1. The V segment lost 0 bases and the J segment 2 bases; nucleotides outside the gene matches: 8. The length of the CDR3 is 17 residues. Germline V gene lookup returns CDR1 LGHNA and CDR2 YSLEER. The CDR3 bases are TGCGCCAGCAGCCAAGATGGTACAGGGACAGTCACAGATACGCAGTATTTT. It encodes CASSQDGTGTVTDTQYF.

For the CDR3, the DNA is TGTGCCAGCAGCTCACCCCCCGGGGCGGTTTCTGGTATTTTGGGTGAGCAGTTCTTC. Translated: CASSSPPGAVSGILGEQFF. This chain links TRBV7-2 with TRBJ2-1, with D perhaps assigned TRBD1 or TRBD2 (5 bases each). Germline assignment: CDR1 SGHTA and CDR2 FQGNSA. The CDR3 sequence is 19 residues long. V was shortened by 4 bases and J by 9 bases, with 31 bases between the two germline ends.

This clone was picked up one time. The chain couples TRBV6-6 to TRBJ1-1, with no clear D. CDR3 length equals 12 residues. V was trimmed by 8 bases and J by 3 bases, leaving 10 bases between them. Germline lookup yields CDR1 MNHNY and CDR2 SVGAGI (reference sequence). The CDR3, as DNA: TGTGCCAGCCGCTGGGTGGACACTGAAGCTTTCTTT. It is translated as CASRWVDTEAFF.

V gene TRBV4-1 combines with J gene TRBJ1-6; 7 bases align to TRBD1. With V trimmed by 0 bases and J by 7 bases, 6 bases remained unmatched. CDR1 and CDR2 (germline): MGHRA, YSYEKL. The CDR3 has 16 residues. The CDR3: CASSQESSTGNSPLHF. The CDR3 DNA follows: TGCGCCAGCAGCCAAGAAAGTTCGACAGGGAATTCACCCCTCCACTTT.

The chain couples TRBV5-4 to TRBJ1-1, with a tentative D call TRBD1 (5 bases). Germline CDR1 reads SGHNT; CDR2 reads YYREEE (reference sequence). V was cut by 1 base and J by 6 bases, with 10 bases left in between. This CDR3 has 13 residues. This chain's CDR3 is CASSLTGDAEAFF. As DNA, the CDR3 is TGTGCCAGCAGCTTGACCGGGGACGCTGAAGCTTTCTTT.

This clone appeared a single time. The gene calls are TRBV28 and TRBJ2-3; D possibly corresponds to TRBD2 (6 bases). V lost 4 bases and J lost 0, with 17 bases in between. The CDR3 totals 17 residues. Germline V gene sequence: CDR1 MDHEN, CDR2 SYDVKM. DNA for the CDR3: TGTGCCAGCAGTTCACGACTAGATTTCTCTAGCACAGATACGCAGTATTTT. As protein: CASSSRLDFSSTDTQYF.

V is TRBV7-9 and J is TRBJ2-1, with 10 nucleotides matching TRBD2. This CDR3 is 16 amino acids long. V lost 6 bases to trimming and J lost 2 bases; unmatched junction nucleotides: 7. The V gene's germline CDR1 is SEHNR and CDR2 FQNEAQ (reference sequence). CDR3 coding DNA: TGTGCCAGCAGTTTTAGCGGGAGGAACGCCTACAATGAGCAGTTCTTC. Its protein is CASSFSGRNAYNEQFF. Together with reference TRBV7-9 and TRBJ2-1, the CDR3 gives the full variable domain: DTGVSQNPRHKITKRGQNVTFRCDPISEHNRLYWYRQTLGQGPEFLTYFQNEAQLEKSRLLSDRFSAERPKGSFSTLEIQRTEQGDSAMYLCASSFSGRNAYNEQFFGPGTRLTVL.